This record covers a single T cell receptor (beta chain). No antigen is known for it. A J-beta primer mix and a sample-barcoded 5' primer were used in a second PCR of roughly 6 to 11 cycles. TCRdb re-analysed the 5' RACE reads in MiXCR, keeping a single row per CDR3 protein. The table lists fewer than 2 million distinct CDR3 sequences, more than 35% of them singletons. These data originate in a study of blood T cells in healthy people across ages. About the research overall: Capture by template switching was about one barcoded beta molecule per two T cells. General observations from the study: Fewer expanded clones and more diversity marked long-lived versus aged donors. PBMC samples, being unsorted, prevented any conclusive comparison of naive and antigen-experienced cells.

Germline values: CDR1 LGHNA, CDR2 YSLEER. Trimming removed 8 bases from V and 0 bases from J, with 7 bases in between. CDR3 length: 12 residues. The origin of this receptor is a human donor in good health. This chain links TRBV4-3 with TRBJ1-1, with unresolved D. The sample consisted of blood. CDR3 DNA: TGCGCCAGCGGCACCTTGAACACTGAAGCTTTCTTT. It specifies CASGTLNTEAFF.